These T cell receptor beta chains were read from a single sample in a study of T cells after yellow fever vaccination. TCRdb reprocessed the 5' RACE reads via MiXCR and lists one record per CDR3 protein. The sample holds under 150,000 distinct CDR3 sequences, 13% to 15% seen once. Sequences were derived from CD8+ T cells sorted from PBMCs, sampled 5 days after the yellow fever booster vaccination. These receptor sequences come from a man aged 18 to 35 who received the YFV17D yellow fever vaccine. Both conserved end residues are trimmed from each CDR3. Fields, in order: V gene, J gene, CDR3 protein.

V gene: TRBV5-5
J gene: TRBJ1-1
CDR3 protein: ASSFWGVTATEAF

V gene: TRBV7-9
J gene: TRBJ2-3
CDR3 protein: ASRDPHTDTQY

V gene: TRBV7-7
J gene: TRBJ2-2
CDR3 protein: ASSLGTGLGPGELF

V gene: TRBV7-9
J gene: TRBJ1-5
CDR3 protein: ASSQEGTQPQH

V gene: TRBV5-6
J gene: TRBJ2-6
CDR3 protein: ASSSLTGLKIGAGANVLT

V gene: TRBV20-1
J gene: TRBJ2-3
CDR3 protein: SATSGGGLADTQY

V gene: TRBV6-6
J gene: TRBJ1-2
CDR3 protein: ASSPRTGAAYGYT

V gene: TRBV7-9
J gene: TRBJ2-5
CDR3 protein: ASSDSNRETQY

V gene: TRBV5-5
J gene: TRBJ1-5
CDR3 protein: ASSFVGHQDQPQH

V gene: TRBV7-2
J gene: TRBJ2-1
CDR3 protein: ASSFGTSIEQF

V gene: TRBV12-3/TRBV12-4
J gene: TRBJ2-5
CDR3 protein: ASSWKFRETQY

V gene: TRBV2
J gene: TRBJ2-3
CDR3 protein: ASARTSTDTQY

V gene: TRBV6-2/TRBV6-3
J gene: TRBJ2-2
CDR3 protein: ASSYVPQTRTIGELF

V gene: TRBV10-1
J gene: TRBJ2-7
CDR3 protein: ASSPSGTTYEQY

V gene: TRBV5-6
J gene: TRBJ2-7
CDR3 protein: ASSSPGGTQY

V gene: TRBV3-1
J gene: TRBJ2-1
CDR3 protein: ASSQDSAGAHTSEQF

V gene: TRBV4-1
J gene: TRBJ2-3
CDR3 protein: ASSQEEGPNTQY

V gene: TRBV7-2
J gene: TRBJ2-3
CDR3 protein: ASSLGGTRGRTDTQY

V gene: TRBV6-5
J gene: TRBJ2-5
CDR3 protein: ASSSRTGIGSETQY

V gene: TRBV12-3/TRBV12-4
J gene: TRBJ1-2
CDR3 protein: ASSLGTGNPHGYT

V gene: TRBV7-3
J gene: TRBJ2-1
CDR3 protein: ASSLTSTSGGGEQF

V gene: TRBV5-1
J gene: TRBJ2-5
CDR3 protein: ASSPGTSGEYQETQY

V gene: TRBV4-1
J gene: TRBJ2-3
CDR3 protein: ASSQGGADTDTQY

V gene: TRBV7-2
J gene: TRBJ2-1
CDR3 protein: ASSLIGGHEQF

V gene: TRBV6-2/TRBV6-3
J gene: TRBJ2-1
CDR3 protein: ASSLIPTVYNEQF

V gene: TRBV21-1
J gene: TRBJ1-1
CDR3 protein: ADLRNTEAF

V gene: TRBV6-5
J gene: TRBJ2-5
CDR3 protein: ASIGPGRETQY

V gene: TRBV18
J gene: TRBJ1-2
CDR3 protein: ASSPHNYGYT

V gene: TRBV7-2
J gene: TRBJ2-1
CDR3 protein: ASSPTSGVHNEQF

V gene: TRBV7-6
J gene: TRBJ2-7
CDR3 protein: ASSLHLSYEQY

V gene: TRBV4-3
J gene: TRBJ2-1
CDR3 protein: ASSQDPSNEQF

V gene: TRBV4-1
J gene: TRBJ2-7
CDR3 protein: ASSQADLPSAEQY

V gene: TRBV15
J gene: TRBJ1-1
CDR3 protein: ATGATENTEAF

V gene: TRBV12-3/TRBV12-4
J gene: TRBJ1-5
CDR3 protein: ASSLGQPQH

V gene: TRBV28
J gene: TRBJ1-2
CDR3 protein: ASMGGFRTNYGYT

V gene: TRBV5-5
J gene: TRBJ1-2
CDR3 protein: ASSPGTEGGYT

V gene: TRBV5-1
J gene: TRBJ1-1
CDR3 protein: ASSYGTGGRRTEAF

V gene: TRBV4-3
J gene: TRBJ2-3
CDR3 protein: ASSRSMGQITDTQY

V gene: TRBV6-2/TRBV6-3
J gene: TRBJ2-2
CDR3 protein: ASSYFSISGELF

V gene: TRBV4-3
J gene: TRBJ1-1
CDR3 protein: ASSQDGQGSNTEAF

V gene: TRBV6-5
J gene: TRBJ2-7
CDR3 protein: ASSSGQGGPYEQY

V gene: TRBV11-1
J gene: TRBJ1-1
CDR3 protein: ASSQGGVRWTEAF

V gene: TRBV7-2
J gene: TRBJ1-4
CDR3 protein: ASSLTGSAEKLF

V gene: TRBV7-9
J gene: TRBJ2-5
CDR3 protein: ASSFVGLGLAQETQY

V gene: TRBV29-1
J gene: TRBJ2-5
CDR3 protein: SVEIAGAQETQY

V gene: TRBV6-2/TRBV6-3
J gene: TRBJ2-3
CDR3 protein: ASSSRRSTGSTDTQY

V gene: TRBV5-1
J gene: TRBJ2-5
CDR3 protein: ASSLAGVPETQY

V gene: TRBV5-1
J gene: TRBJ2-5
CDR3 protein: ASSLTKETQY

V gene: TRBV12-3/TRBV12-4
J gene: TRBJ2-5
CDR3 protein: ASRKGGTWETQY

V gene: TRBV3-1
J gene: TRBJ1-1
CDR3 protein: ASSQVVQGNMNTEAF

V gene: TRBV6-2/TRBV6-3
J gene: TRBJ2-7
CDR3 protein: ASSSSGESSYEQY

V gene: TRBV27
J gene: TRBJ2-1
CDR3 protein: ASSPGPPGEQF

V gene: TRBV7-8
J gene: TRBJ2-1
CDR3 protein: ASSLERGGNYNEQF

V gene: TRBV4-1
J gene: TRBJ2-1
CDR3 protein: ASSQVGPGQGADEQF

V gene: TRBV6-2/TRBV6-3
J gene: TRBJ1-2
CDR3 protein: ASSYDNRGENYGYT